This TCR beta chain was recovered during a study of cytomegalovirus exposure and HLA in healthy donors. Study-wide results and limits: In a later analysis, TCR beta V- and J-gene trimming was associated with a missense DCLRE1C variant. Investigators reported fewer than 200 TCR beta chains as tied to cytomegalovirus. HLA alleles showed associations with approximately 15,000 TCR beta sequences in a later analysis, at a 0.05 false discovery rate.

The ends were cut back, 5 bases at V and 3 bases at J, with 17 bases in the middle. The length of the CDR3 is 15 residues. Germline V lookup: CDR1 SGHVS, CDR2 FNYEAQ. Unrecorded immune exposures were likely, despite nominal health at sampling. This clone came up a few times. The antigen is not known. This PCR relied on a set of 60 Vbeta primers and 13 Jbeta primers. TCRdb's table, derived via immunoSEQ multiplex PCR, lists solely in-frame clones and lacks some. The table lists roughly 200,000 clones, 80% of them singletons. The chain has TRBV7-6 and TRBJ2-7; D perhaps matches TRBD2 (5 bases). Sequencing was done on a sample of PBMCs. This clonotype originated in a man in his forties or fifties in good health and CMV-seronegative. Written as DNA, the CDR3 is TGTGCCAGCAGCCCACCCGGGGTCAGTTTCTACGAGCAGTACTTC. It translates to CASSPPGVSFYEQYF.